A selection of T cell receptor beta chains follows, all from one sample in a study of blood T cell repertoires in COVID-19. The protocol was immunoSEQ multiplex PCR, while the TCRdb copy is restricted to in-frame clones and leaves out a portion. The repertoire holds about 150,000 clones, with roughly 90% as singletons. Material for sequencing was PBMCs or T cells enriched from blood (not recorded which). These receptor sequences come from a woman aged 50 to 65 who had recovered from COVID-19. Each CDR3 is given with its conserved first and last residue. The D gene is left open where the match is weak. Expanded clones get a size class; other rows say once, few or many, or leave the size out.

TRBV13	TRBJ1-1	TRBD1	-	TGTGCCAGCAGATATCGCCCCGAGGGGGCGCGAGGGACTGAAGCTTTCTTT	CASRYRPEGARGTEAFF
TRBV10-3	TRBJ1-1	-	-	TGTGCCATCAGTGTCGGTGGTCGGGAAGCTTTCTTT	CAISVGGREAFF
TRBV7-3	TRBJ2-2	TRBD2	few	TGTGCCAGCAGCTTGGCTAGCGGGGTAACCGGGGAGCTGTTTTTT	CASSLASGVTGELFF
TRBV7-6	TRBJ1-1	TRBD1	-	TGTGCCAGCAGCTTGGGACAGCAGAACACTGAAGCTTTCTTT	CASSLGQQNTEAFF
TRBV27	TRBJ1-1	-	-	TGTGCCAGCAGTGGGGGACATTTAGCTGAAGCTTTCTTT	CASSGGHLAEAFF
TRBV4-1	TRBJ2-7	-	-	TGCGCCAGCAGCCAGCTGGACAGCGACGAGCAGTACTTC	CASSQLDSDEQYF
TRBV4-2	TRBJ2-3	TRBD2	-	TGTGCCAGCAGCGACTCTAGCGGGGGAGGAGCAGATACGCAGTATTTT	CASSDSSGGGADTQYF
TRBV5-1	TRBJ2-2	-	-	TGCGCCAGCAGCGAGCAATCGGGGAGAGGAAGCGGGGAGCTGTTTTTT	CASSEQSGRGSGELFF
TRBV27	TRBJ2-3	TRBD2	-	TGTGCCAGCAGACCACGCGGAGCGGGGGAGCTATATACGCAGTATTTT	CASRPRGAGELYTQYF
TRBV7-8	TRBJ1-1	-	once	TGTGCCAGCACCGTGGGGGGGGGCCATACTGAAGCTTTCTTT	CASTVGGGHTEAFF
TRBV7-9	TRBJ2-1	TRBD1	-	TGTGCCAGCAGCCGCCAGGGGACAGGGGGCTACAATGAGCAGTTCTTC	CASSRQGTGGYNEQFF
TRBV5-4	TRBJ1-2	TRBD1	-	TGTGCCAGCAGCTTGGTGGGTCAGGGGGTTGGCTACACCTTC	CASSLVGQGVGYTF
TRBV29-1	TRBJ1-2	TRBD1	-	TGCAGCGTTGAATCGAGGGACAGGGGGACCTATGGCTACACCTTC	CSVESRDRGTYGYTF
TRBV11-2	TRBJ1-1	-	-	TGTGCCAGCAGCTCCCCCGCGGGGAGCGGGACTGAAGCTTTCTTT	CASSSPAGSGTEAFF
TRBV4-2	TRBJ2-3	TRBD2	-	TGTGCCAGCAGCCAAAGAGCGGGGGGGTACACAGATACGCAGTATTTT	CASSQRAGGYTDTQYF
TRBV2	TRBJ2-2	-	once	TGTGCCAGCAGTGGGCCTCCCCGGGAGCTGTTTTTT	CASSGPPRELFF
TRBV11-2	TRBJ2-3	-	-	TGTGCCAGCAGCTTAGCTCTAGATACGCAGTATTTT	CASSLALDTQYF
TRBV18	TRBJ1-1	-	-	TGTGCCAGCCACGCAACATTGAACACTGAAGCTTTCTTT	CASHATLNTEAFF
TRBV18	TRBJ1-1	TRBD1	-	TGTGCCAGCTCAGGGACAGCGAACACTGAAGCTTTCTTT	CASSGTANTEAFF
TRBV25-1	TRBJ2-2	-	-	TGTGCCAGCAAGCAGCAAGGGGACACCGGGGAGCTGTTTTTT	CASKQQGDTGELFF
TRBV29-1	TRBJ2-7	-	once	TGCAGCCCTCCCCGCTCCTACGAGCAGTACTTC	CSPPRSYEQYF
TRBV7-6	TRBJ1-3	-	-	TGTGCCAGCAGCTTGGCCTCAGGAAACACCATATATTTT	CASSLASGNTIYF
TRBV25-1	TRBJ1-5	-	-	TGTGCCAGCAGTGGTCAGAGGAACAATCAGCCCCAGCATTTT	CASSGQRNNQPQHF
TRBV7-6	TRBJ1-5	-	once	TGTGCCAGCAGCCCCGACGGCCCGAATGGAGGGTCCCAGCATTTT	CASSPDGPNGGSQHF
TRBV5-1	TRBJ2-3	TRBD2	-	TGCGCCAGCAGCTTGGTCGGGGGGGCCGTTTCAGATACGCAGTATTTT	CASSLVGGAVSDTQYF
TRBV19	TRBJ1-4	TRBD1	-	TGTGCCACATCAACAGGGGGGGAGGAAAAACTGTTTTTT	CATSTGGEEKLFF
TRBV5-1	TRBJ1-1	-	once	TGCGCCAGCAGCTCCCGAGCCGAAGCTTTCTTT	CASSSRAEAFF
TRBV30	TRBJ1-1	-	-	TGTGCCTGGAGTGGGGCGACCGCGTACACTGAAGCTTTCTTT	CAWSGATAYTEAFF